The present entry profiles one TCR beta chain with its context. The V end was cut by 5 bases, the J end by 5 bases, with 8 bases between. This CDR3 contains 12 residues. Germline V gene sequence: CDR1 MNHEY, CDR2 SVGAGI. Clones were sequenced by immunoSEQ multiplex PCR, and TCRdb holds only the in-frame ones, with some missing. The sample holds 150,000 to 200,000 clones; 85% to 90% are singletons and the top ten take 2.5% to 3.5%. This specimen comes from a study of blood T cell repertoires in COVID-19. Study as a whole: The United States, Italy and Spain provided the acute and convalescent COVID-19 samples. PBMCs, B-cell-depleted T cells, or T cells were the source of the cDNA or gDNA that made up the material.

The receptor was derived from a woman in her thirties with active or convalescent COVID-19. This chain connects TRBV6-5 to TRBJ2-3, with D unresolved. Sequences were obtained from peripheral blood. The chain's CDR3 is CASSRAGDTQYF. CDR3 sequence (DNA): TGTGCCAGCAGTCGAGCCGGAGATACGCAGTATTTT.